This is a list of T cell receptor beta chains from one sample in a study of blood T cell repertoires in COVID-19. Data came from immunoSEQ multiplex PCR; TCRdb stores just in-frame clones and leaves some out. The sample includes 55,000 or so clones, 65% to 80% of them seen just once. Sequencing was carried out using peripheral blood. These receptors all come from a young man with COVID-19, enrolled during active disease. CDR3s include the opening cysteine and the closing phenylalanine or tryptophan. The listing skips clone size in some rows; elsewhere it reads once, few, many or a size class.

-	TRBV4-1	CASSQDQGWGNIQYF
few	TRBV29-1	CSVAATGQGSQYF
-	TRBV5-1	CASSLEGTIGMNTEAFF
few	TRBV21-1	CASNLRGSTEAFF
-	TRBV19	CASSIDRENRRAFF
-	TRBV27	CASFGQGDEQYF
-	TRBV29-1	CSVAGTGNQPQHF
-	TRBV5-4	CASSSTSGGKETQYF
-	TRBV29-1	CSVGGWTGLGEQYF
-	TRBV30	CAWRDKQGDIDTQYF
-	TRBV30	CAWSLGQGTEAFF
-	TRBV5-6	CASSLGGRLTEAFF
-	TRBV27	CASSLYRLGIVGGTDTQYF
-	TRBV5-6	CASSLGDRIGTEAFF
-	TRBV4-1	CASSQAERQGYEQYF
-	TRBV19	CASKRLTNTGELFF
few	TRBV3-1/TRBV3-2	CASSSREAGNTIYF
once	TRBV30	CAWSLTSFNNEQFF
-	TRBV29-1	CSVGRDRVSWTEAFF
-	TRBV7-6	CATIMEEANTGELFF
-	TRBV18	CASSAGTDYEQYF
-	TRBV4-1	CASSPEAGLSPSGGYTF
-	TRBV5-1	CASSLLGLAGSSSYNEQFF
-	TRBV13	CASSLGVNEQFF
-	TRBV29-1	CSVDGGTDTQYF
-	TRBV6-5	CASSSRSAGGSQKQFF
-	TRBV28	CASSRDYLRNEQFF
-	TRBV13	CASSREGAENTEAFF
-	TRBV7-8	CASSTARKGPFYGYTF
-	TRBV4-2	CASSQQTTGGDPTGELFF
-	TRBV5-4	CASRSGDRVVHGYTF
once	TRBV19	CASGPGQGYEQYF
-	TRBV15	CATSRDPGAGGLGDTQYF
-	TRBV28	CASRPTGLDEQYF
-	TRBV28	CASSLFLLGGPFYEQYF
-	TRBV19	CASRPSGSISYNEQFF
few	TRBV25-1	CASRDREISNQPQHF
-	TRBV6-1	CASSDTQGYSPLHF
-	TRBV9	CASSKTMTSPGTQYF
few	TRBV2	CASSEASGQETQYF
-	TRBV13	CASSDRQAYEQYF
once	TRBV2	CASSPDRQPYF
-	TRBV29-1	CSAEGTGGFAFF
-	TRBV5-4	CASSLGPSGGANEQFF
few	TRBV5-6	CASSLGAGVTTDTQYF
-	TRBV28	CASSLTPPGSKADTQYF
once	TRBV4-3	CASSQDSDRGYEQYF
-	TRBV28	CASSVRDRVRDTQYF
-	TRBV7-3	CASSPSGGPYEQYF
-	TRBV19	CASNPGGNYGYTF
-	TRBV28	CASRPQRDSYEQYF
-	TRBV6-5	CASSMGEGYGYTF
-	TRBV4-2	CASSLQGTVQYEQYF
medium-sized	TRBV19	CASSAPGQGAYEQYF
few	TRBV5-1	CASSLAEGQGASGYTF
-	TRBV28	CASSSQRAYEQYF
-	TRBV6-6	CASSPRSLSGGAKDTQYF
-	TRBV5-1	CASSLDRFEQFF
-	TRBV6-1	CASSDQYEQYF
-	TRBV7-2	CASSSRGGEYGYTF